This T cell receptor (beta chain) was observed in a study of blood T cell repertoires in COVID-19. Overall study context: In each case, the material was cDNA or gDNA derived from T cells, B-cell-depleted T cells, or PBMCs.

Germline CDR1 KGHDR, CDR2 SFDVKD. Between the trimmed V and J ends, which lost 3 bases and 1 base, there was a span of 12 bases. This CDR3 has 16 amino acids. Per the authors' pipeline: The assay estimated nucleated cells by amplifying reference gene primers. The repertoire was sequenced with immunoSEQ multiplex PCR; TCRdb's copy has only in-frame clones and lacks some. The V and J calls and clone size come from that table; D and trimming were worked out from the DNA. The table lists 250,000 to 400,000 clones, around nine tenths of them singletons. The sequenced sample consisted of PBMCs or T cells enriched from blood (not recorded which). The receptor was derived from a man between 60 and 70 years old who had recovered from COVID-19. The chain employs TRBV24-1 and TRBJ2-1; D gene unclear. Written as DNA, the CDR3 is TGTGCCACCAGTGATGCCGGCGGAGAGTCCTACAATGAGCAGTTCTTC. Translation gives CATSDAGGESYNEQFF.